This TCR beta chain was observed in a study of regulatory T cells in long-lasting Graves disease. Ten or more counts support this clonotype. Arm-PCR of CDR3 regions and iRepertoire HTBI primers were the basis on which TCR beta libraries were built. MiXCR, applied by TCRdb to the multiplex PCR reads, yields one record per CDR3 protein. There are over 350,000 distinct CDR3 sequences in the sample; approximately 15% occur only once, and approximately 15% lies in the top ten. Described time point: newly diagnosed GD, antithyroid drugs for less than 3 months. TCR sequences were obtained from RNA taken from PBMCs. Each of the patients was recruited from an endocrinology department situated in Xi'an, China. J was trimmed by 8 bases and V by 5 bases; bases with no gene match: 10. In germline, CDR1 is SGHTA, CDR2 FQGNSA. The CDR3 spans 15 residues. These data also featured in a second study, about T cells in Graves' hyperthyroidism and ophthalmopathy.

The TCR sequence derives from a woman aged 45-60 years with Graves disease. Here the sequenced sample was peripheral blood mononuclear cells (PBMCs), taken at new diagnosis, from a patient treated with antithyroid drugs. The rearrangement links TRBV7-2 to TRBJ2-7; 12 nucleotides agree with TRBD1. CDR3 loop: CASSRRGDRGRQQYF. The DNA of the CDR3 is TGTGCCAGCAGCCGCAGGGGGGACAGGGGGCGCCAGCAGTACTTC.